This paragraph reports one T cell receptor beta chain. This entry comes from a study of T cells in Graves' hyperthyroidism and ophthalmopathy. RNA transcripts were the template for amplifying TCR beta CDR3 regions. The HTBI primer set drove a first-round RT-PCR of the TCR CDR3. A single record per CDR3 protein comes from TCRdb applying MiXCR to the multiplex PCR reads. The top ten clones hold approximately 8.4% of a sample with around 580,000 distinct CDR3 sequences, around 45% of them seen once. Germline V gene lookup returns CDR1 LNHDA and CDR2 SQIVND (reference sequence). The length of the CDR3 is 12 residues. After removal of 8 bases from V and 2 bases from J, the junction contained 2 bases not matched to a gene.

The source of this sequence is a woman in her late teens or twenties with Graves' hyperthyroidism. The V gene is TRBV19, the J gene TRBJ2-5, with TRBD1 matching 7 bases. The material sequenced was peripheral blood or thyroid tissue (not recorded which). This CDR3 reads CASDRAQETQYF. The CDR3 DNA follows: TGTGCCAGTGACAGGGCGCAAGAGACCCAGTACTTC.